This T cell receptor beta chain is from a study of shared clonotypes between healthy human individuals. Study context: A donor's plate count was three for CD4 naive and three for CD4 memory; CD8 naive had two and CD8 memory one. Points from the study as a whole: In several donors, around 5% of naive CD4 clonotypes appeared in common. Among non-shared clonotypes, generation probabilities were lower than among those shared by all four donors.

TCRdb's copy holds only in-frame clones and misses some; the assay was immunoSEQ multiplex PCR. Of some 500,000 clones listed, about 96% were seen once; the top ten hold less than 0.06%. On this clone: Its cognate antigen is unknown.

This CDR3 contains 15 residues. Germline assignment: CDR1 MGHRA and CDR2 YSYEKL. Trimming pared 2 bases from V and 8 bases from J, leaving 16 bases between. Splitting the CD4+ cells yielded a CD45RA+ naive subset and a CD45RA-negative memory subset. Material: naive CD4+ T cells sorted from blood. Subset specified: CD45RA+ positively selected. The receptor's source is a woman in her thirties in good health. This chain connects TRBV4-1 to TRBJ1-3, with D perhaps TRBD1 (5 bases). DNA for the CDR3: TGCGCCAGCAGCCAACCTACCGGGGCCGGAGACACCATATATTTT. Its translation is CASSQPTGAGDTIYF.